This T cell receptor (beta chain) was recorded in a study of response to subunit inactivated influenza vaccine. MiXCR, applied by TCRdb to the RT-PCR reads, yields one record per CDR3 protein. The table lists hundreds of thousands of distinct CDR3 sequences, 11% of them singletons. Study-wide findings and caveats: New T cells are recruited in small numbers by each seasonal influenza vaccination, according to the authors' suggestion.

Comment on this clonotype: Its specificity is unknown.

The CDR3 has 16 amino acids. Germline V CDR1 and CDR2: SQVTM, ANQGSEA. The ends were cut back, 7 bases at V and 0 bases at J, with 20 bases in the middle. These data also formed part of another study, on T cells expressing NK-cell markers. That source adds: In generating TCR beta cDNA, 5'RACE template switching with UMIs was used. The dominant NKG2C+ clonotypes represented roughly 1.0-7.5% of CD8+ T cells in 6 or 7 donors.

Specimen: PBMCs from blood, collected on the day of vaccination. The receptor comes from a man aged 50-60 years who received an inactivated influenza vaccine. V is TRBV29-1 and J is TRBJ2-3; D possibly corresponds to TRBD2 (9 bases). The CDR3 coding sequence is TGCAGCGCCCCGCGGGGGGGACAGGCAAGCACAGATACGCAGTATTTT. Amino acids: CSAPRGGQASTDTQYF.